The rows below give T cell receptor beta chains drawn from one sample of a study of blood T cell repertoires in COVID-19. TCRdb's copy holds only in-frame clones and misses some; the assay was immunoSEQ multiplex PCR. The data contain roughly 160,000 clones, 82% of them singletons. The sample was peripheral blood. The source is an elderly woman with active or convalescent COVID-19. CDR3s leave out the opening cysteine and the closing phenylalanine or tryptophan. D genes are given only for firm matches.

J,V,D,CDR3
TRBJ1-1,TRBV2,TRBD1,ASSDTTDRAHEAF
TRBJ2-2,TRBV4-1,TRBD2,ASSQDGGSGSHTGELF
TRBJ1-5,TRBV25-1,TRBD1,ASSETGLRQPQH
TRBJ1-5,TRBV6-5,.,ASTHGSNQPQH
TRBJ2-3,TRBV5-1,TRBD2,ASSLGLAESTDTQY
TRBJ1-4,TRBV10-3,TRBD1,ATSLDRDRPEKLF
TRBJ2-7,TRBV2,TRBD2,ASVFWGGEQY
TRBJ2-7,TRBV3-1/TRBV3-2,TRBD2,ASSEGTSGYEQY
TRBJ2-3,TRBV3-1/TRBV3-2,.,ASSPGRRALQDTQY
TRBJ1-6,TRBV27,.,ASSRGRGSYNSPLH
TRBJ2-1,TRBV9,.,ASSVVAGPYNEQF
TRBJ2-7,TRBV5-1,.,ASSLGGSSYEQY
TRBJ2-5,TRBV18,TRBD1,ASSPQQGDQETQY
TRBJ1-3,TRBV27,TRBD1,ASRRSGDSAGNTIY
TRBJ1-2,TRBV25-1,.,ASSVTANYGYT
TRBJ2-7,TRBV5-1,TRBD1,ASSGTVSYEQY
TRBJ2-5,TRBV27,TRBD2,ASSLSSGTSRETQY
TRBJ1-3,TRBV12-3/TRBV12-4,.,ASRNQGGNTIY
TRBJ2-5,TRBV30,.,AWSVLQETQY
TRBJ2-5,TRBV15,.,ATSRGGRFPQY
TRBJ2-1,TRBV3-1/TRBV3-2,.,ASSPERGSYNEQF
TRBJ1-2,TRBV4-1,.,ASSQVGGRYGYT
TRBJ2-7,TRBV19,TRBD2,ASRTGLAIYEQY
TRBJ2-1,TRBV15,.,ATSTRGSYNEQF
TRBJ1-1,TRBV19,.,ASLGRVNTEAF
TRBJ1-1,TRBV5-1,TRBD1,ASSKTGTGGADTEAF
TRBJ2-4,TRBV6-2/TRBV6-3,.,ASSYSSGSGKAKNIQY
TRBJ2-5,TRBV5-1,TRBD1,ASSLAPTGGEETQY
TRBJ2-1,TRBV24-1,.,ATSPRFGQGSYNEQF
TRBJ2-1,TRBV5-1,.,ASSFSGSSYNEQF
TRBJ2-7,TRBV19,.,ASTSSGGSYEQY
TRBJ1-1,TRBV10-1,.,ARLGHHGMVGTEAF
TRBJ2-2,TRBV7-3,.,ASALDLNTGELF
TRBJ1-5,TRBV7-3,.,ASSSTAGQPQH
TRBJ1-2,TRBV5-1,.,ASSLAGNLDLGYT
TRBJ2-1,TRBV18,TRBD2,ASSPAGTSGRHEQF
TRBJ2-1,TRBV5-1,TRBD2,ASSSTLAGGINEQF
TRBJ1-1,TRBV7-9,.,ASNPSGKDTEAF
TRBJ2-2,TRBV27,TRBD2,ASSLLGLAGAPTGELF
TRBJ2-7,TRBV6-5,.,ASSAPTGSYEQY
TRBJ1-1,TRBV5-1,.,ASSLGSADTEAF
TRBJ2-7,TRBV7-9,TRBD2,ASSPGLAVAEQY
TRBJ2-1,TRBV5-1,.,ASSLAGGRSSYNEQF
TRBJ2-1,TRBV10-3,TRBD2,AISESLTSGINEQF
TRBJ1-2,TRBV19,.,ASSSLGHGGYT
TRBJ1-4,TRBV19,TRBD1,ASSIKGGDEKLF
TRBJ2-3,TRBV12-3/TRBV12-4,TRBD2,AVGTSGSDTQY
TRBJ2-3,TRBV5-1,TRBD1,ASSFWTGRDTQY